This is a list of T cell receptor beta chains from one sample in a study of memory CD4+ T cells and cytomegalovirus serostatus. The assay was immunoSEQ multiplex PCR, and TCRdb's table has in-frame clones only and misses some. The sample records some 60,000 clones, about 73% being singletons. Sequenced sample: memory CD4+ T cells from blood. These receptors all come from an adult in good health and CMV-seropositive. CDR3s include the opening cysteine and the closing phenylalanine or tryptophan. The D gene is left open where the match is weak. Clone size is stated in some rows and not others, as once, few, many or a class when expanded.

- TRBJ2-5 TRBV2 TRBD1 TGTGCCAGCAGTCCTAGGGGGCGAGAGACCCAGTACTTC CASSPRGRETQYF
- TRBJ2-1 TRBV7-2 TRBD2 TGTGCCAGCAGCCAGTTCTGGGCGGGAGGAAGGGAGCAGTTCTTC CASSQFWAGGREQFF
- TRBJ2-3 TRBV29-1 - TGCAGCGCTTTCCGGGACCTTTCTTTGAACACAGATACGCAGTATTTT CSAFRDLSLNTDTQYF
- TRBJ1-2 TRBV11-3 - TGTGCCAGCAGCTTAGAAGCGGGCCCCTGGCCTTGGGGTGGCTACACCTTC CASSLEAGPWPWGGYTF
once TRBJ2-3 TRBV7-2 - TGTGCCAGCAGCTTAGTTGGGCGGGGGCTCACAGATACGCAGTATTTT CASSLVGRGLTDTQYF
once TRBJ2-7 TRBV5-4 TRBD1 TGTGCCAGCAGCTTACAGGGGGCGGCCGAGCAGTACTTC CASSLQGAAEQYF
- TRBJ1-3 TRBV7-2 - TGTGCCAGCAGCCTCTCCTCTGGAAACACCATATATTTT CASSLSSGNTIYF
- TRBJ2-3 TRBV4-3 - TGCGCCAGCAGCCGAAATTGGCAGGGAGATACGCAGTATTTT CASSRNWQGDTQYF
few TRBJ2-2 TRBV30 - TGTGCCTGGACCACAGATCAGCGGATCACCGGGGAGCTGTTTTTT CAWTTDQRITGELFF
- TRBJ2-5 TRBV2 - TGTGCCAGCAGGAGGACAGTCCAAGAGACCCAGTACTTC CASRRTVQETQYF
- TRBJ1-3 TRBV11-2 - TGTGCCAGCAGCTTAGTGCTGGGCTCTGGAAACACCATATATTTT CASSLVLGSGNTIYF
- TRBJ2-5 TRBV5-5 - TGTGCCAGCAGCCTGGGACCGGGAGAGACCCAGTACTTC CASSLGPGETQYF
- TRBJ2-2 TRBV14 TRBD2 TGTGCCAGCAGCCAAGGACTAGCGGCTCGGCCCGGGGAGCTGTTTTTT CASSQGLAARPGELFF
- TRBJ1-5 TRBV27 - TGTGCCAGCAGTTTCCTCGGCCCGGGGTATCAGCCCCAGCATTTT CASSFLGPGYQPQHF
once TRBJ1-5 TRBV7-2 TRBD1 TGTGCCAGCAGCGCGGACAGGGACCATCAGCCCCAGCATTTT CASSADRDHQPQHF
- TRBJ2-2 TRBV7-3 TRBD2 TGTGCCAGCAGTCTACGCCCAGCGGGAGGAACCGGGGAGCTGTTTTTT CASSLRPAGGTGELFF
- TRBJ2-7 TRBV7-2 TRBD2 TGTGCCAGCAGCTTAGCGACTAGCGCTACCTACGAGCAGTACTTC CASSLATSATYEQYF
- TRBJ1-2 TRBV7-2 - TGTGCCAGCAGCGAACAGGTGTTCAATGGCTACACCTTC CASSEQVFNGYTF
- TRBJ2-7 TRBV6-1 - TGTGCCAGCAGAATCTCCTACGAGCAGTACTTC CASRISYEQYF
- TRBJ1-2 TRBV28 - TGTGCCAGCAGACAGGAGGGCGGCTACACCTTC CASRQEGGYTF
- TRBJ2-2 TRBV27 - TGTGCCAGCAGCGAACTTCCGACCGGGGAGCTGTTTTTT CASSELPTGELFF
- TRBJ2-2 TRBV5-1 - TGCGCCAGCAGCTTGGGGGGAAGAATTAGCGCCAACACCGGGGAGCTGTTTTTT CASSLGGRISANTGELFF
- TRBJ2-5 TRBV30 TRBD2 TGTGCCTGGAGCCGAGGTAGCGGGAGTGAGACCCAGTACTTC CAWSRGSGSETQYF
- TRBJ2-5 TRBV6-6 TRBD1 TGTGCCAGCAGGAGGACAGGGGAGGAGACCCAGTACTTC CASRRTGEETQYF
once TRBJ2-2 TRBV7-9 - TGTGCCAGCACCAAGCGGCCCCCGGGCACCGGGGAGCTGTTTTTT CASTKRPPGTGELFF
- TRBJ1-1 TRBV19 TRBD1 TGTGCCAGTAGAAAAGGGACAGGCGACTACACTGAAGCTTTCTTT CASRKGTGDYTEAFF
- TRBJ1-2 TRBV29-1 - TGCAGCGTTGTAGGGGCCTCCCTTGGCTACACCTTC CSVVGASLGYTF
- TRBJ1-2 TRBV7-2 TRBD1 TGTGCCAGCAGCTTCGACGGGACAGGGACTGGCTACACCTTC CASSFDGTGTGYTF
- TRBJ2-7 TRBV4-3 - TGCGCCAGCAGCCAACTTGCGGTTGGGGAGCAGTACTTC CASSQLAVGEQYF
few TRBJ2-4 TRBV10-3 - TGTGCCATCAGTGATAAGATAACCTTAGCCAAAAACATTCAGTACTTC CAISDKITLAKNIQYF
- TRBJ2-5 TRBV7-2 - TGTGCCAGCAGCCCGACACAGGTTGCGGAGACCCAGTACTTC CASSPTQVAETQYF
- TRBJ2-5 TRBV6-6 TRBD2 TGTGCCAGTGGGGTTAGCGGGAGTCGCGAGACCCAGTACTTC CASGVSGSRETQYF
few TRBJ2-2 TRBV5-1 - TGCGCCAGCAGCTTGAGGTACCAGGCGAACACCGGGGAGCTGTTTTTT CASSLRYQANTGELFF
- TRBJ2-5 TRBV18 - TGTGCCAGCTCACCCGGCGGGGCCCAGTACTTC CASSPGGAQYF
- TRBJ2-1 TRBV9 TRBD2 TGTGCCAGCAGCGTAGCCCCAAGGGGTAGCGGGAATGAGCAGTTCTTC CASSVAPRGSGNEQFF
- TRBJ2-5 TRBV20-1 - TGCAGTGCTACCCAACAAGAGACCCAGTACTTC CSATQQETQYF
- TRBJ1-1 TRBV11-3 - TGTGCCAGCAGCTTAAGTGAGAACACTGAAGCTTTCTTT CASSLSENTEAFF
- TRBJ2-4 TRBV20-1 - TGCAGTGCTAGAGACAGGGACATTCAGTACTTC CSARDRDIQYF
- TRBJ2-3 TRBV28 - TGTGCCAGCAGTTTAGTTTCTCCCAATACGCAGTATTTT CASSLVSPNTQYF
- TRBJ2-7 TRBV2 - TGTGCCAGCATTGGGGCAGGGAACGAGCAGTACTTC CASIGAGNEQYF
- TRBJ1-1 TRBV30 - TGTGCCTGGAGTGTAGGGGCGAACACTGAAGCTTTCTTT CAWSVGANTEAFF
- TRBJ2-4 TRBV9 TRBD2 TGTGCCAGCAGCGGCGGGGGGTTTCGGCGGTTGGCCAAAAACATTCAGTACTTC CASSGGGFRRLAKNIQYF
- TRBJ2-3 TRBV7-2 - TGTGCCAGCAGCTACGACAGGACTAGCACAGATACGCAGTATTTT CASSYDRTSTDTQYF
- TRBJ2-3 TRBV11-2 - TGTGCCAGCAGCTTAGGGCATAGCACAGATACGCAGTATTTT CASSLGHSTDTQYF
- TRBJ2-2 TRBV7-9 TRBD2 TGTGCCAGCAGCCGGGGACTATCGAACACCGGGGAGCTGTTTTTT CASSRGLSNTGELFF
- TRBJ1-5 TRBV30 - TGTGCCTGGAGCTTGGGGGGCGAGGGGCAGCCCCAGCATTTT CAWSLGGEGQPQHF
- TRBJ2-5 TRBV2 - TGTGCCAGCAGTTTCCAAGAGACCCAGTACTTC CASSFQETQYF
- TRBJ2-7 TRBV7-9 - TGTGCCAGCAGCTTAGAATACGAGCAGTACTTC CASSLEYEQYF
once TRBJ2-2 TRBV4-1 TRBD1 TGCGCCAGCAGCCAAGGGACAGGGGGAACGAACACCGGGGAGCTGTTTTTT CASSQGTGGTNTGELFF
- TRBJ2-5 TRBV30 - TGTGCCTGGAGTCGGGACATCGAAGAGACCCAGTACTTC CAWSRDIEETQYF
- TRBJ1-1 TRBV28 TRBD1 TGTGCCAGCAGTCCGGGACAGTTGAACACTGAAGCTTTCTTT CASSPGQLNTEAFF
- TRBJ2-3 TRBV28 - TGTGCCAGCAGTTTGCCCCTCTTGGGGAGTAGCACAGATACGCAGTATTTT CASSLPLLGSSTDTQYF
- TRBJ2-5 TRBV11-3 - TGTGCCAGCAGCTTAGAAGTGGGACCCTCCCAAGAGACCCAGTACTTC CASSLEVGPSQETQYF
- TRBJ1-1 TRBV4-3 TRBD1 TGCGCCAGCAGCCAAGAACCCTGGGACAGAGGGACTGAAGCTTTCTTT CASSQEPWDRGTEAFF
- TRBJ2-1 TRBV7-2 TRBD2 TGTGCCAGCAGCTTAAGTAGCGGGGGTTACAATGAGCAGTTCTTC CASSLSSGGYNEQFF
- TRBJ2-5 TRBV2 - TGTGCCAGCAGGATCGCGGGAGAGACCCAGTACTTC CASRIAGETQYF
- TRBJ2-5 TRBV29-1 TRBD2 TGCAGCGTTGGGGCTAGCGGGAGAGAGACCCAGTACTTC CSVGASGRETQYF
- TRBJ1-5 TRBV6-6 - TGTGCCAGCAGTTACGGGGCAGGGTTTAGCAATCAGCCCCAGCATTTT CASSYGAGFSNQPQHF
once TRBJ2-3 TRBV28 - TGTGCCAGCAGTCCATCAGTTGGGCCTAGCACAGATACGCAGTATTTT CASSPSVGPSTDTQYF